These 21 T cell receptor beta chains were sequenced from one sample in a study of blood T cell dynamics during melanoma immunotherapy. Time point: pre-treatment baseline. Here immunoSEQ multiplex PCR was the method, and the copy in TCRdb shows in-frame clones only, minus some. Counted here are some 15,000 clones, more than 75% occurring once; the ten biggest clones make up 5.5% to 7.5%. The specimen was blood, collected from a patient treated with checkpoint blockade. The receptors were sampled from a human donor with melanoma.

This clone was detected only once. V is TRBV5-6 and J is TRBJ2-5; D call uncertain. Trimming shortened V by 6 bases and J by 5 bases, and 17 bases separated the two germline ends. The CDR3 is 14 residues long. From germline, CDR1 is SGHDT and CDR2 YYEEEE. DNA of the CDR3: TGTGCCAGCACCTACGGAGTAGGTTACGAGACCCAGTACTTC. It yields the protein CASTYGVGYETQYF.

The chain couples TRBV2 to TRBJ2-2; D possibly corresponds to TRBD2 (5 bases). The CDR3 totals 14 residues. Trimming removed 6 bases from V and 5 bases from J, with 13 bases in between. CDR1 and CDR2 from the germline V gene are SNHLY and FYNNEI. The CDR3 bases are TGTGCCAGCAGATCGGGGAGTCTTACCGGGGAGCTGTTTTTT. Translating gives CASRSGSLTGELFF.

The V call is TRBV7-8, the J call TRBJ1-5; the match to TRBD1 covers 7 bases. CDR1 is SGHVS, CDR2 FQNEAQ, per germline. CDR3 length: 14 residues. V gave up 6 bases and J gave up 3 bases; unmatched junction bases: 5. The CDR3 here is CASSSDRVNQPQHF. The CDR3 bases are TGTGCCAGCAGTTCAGACAGGGTCAATCAGCCCCAGCATTTT.

This clone was observed a single time. The V call is TRBV27, the J call TRBJ1-5; 10 bases map to TRBD1. Germline lookup yields CDR1 MNHEY and CDR2 SMNVEV (reference sequence). This CDR3 contains 14 residues. J was trimmed by 5 bases and V by 5 bases; bases with no gene match: 3. CDR3 coding DNA: TGTGCCAGCAGTCCCGGGACAGGGGATCAGCCCCAGCATTTT. This translates into CASSPGTGDQPQHF.

V is TRBV5-1 and J is TRBJ2-1, with a possible D match to TRBD2 (7 bases). The CDR3 is 15 amino acids. Germline CDR1 SGHRS, CDR2 YFSETQ. Trimming shortened V by 0 bases and J by 3 bases, and 10 bases separated the two germline ends. CDR3 sequence: CASSLAGGIYNEQFF. CDR3 nucleotides: TGCGCCAGCAGCTTGGCGGGGGGCATCTACAATGAGCAGTTCTTC.

V usage is TRBV27 and J usage is TRBJ1-4; 7 bases are a match to TRBD1. The CDR3 length is 16 residues. The junction had 8 bases not matched to a gene; V was cut back by 2 bases and J by 5 bases. CDR1 is MNHEY, CDR2 SMNVEV, per germline (reference sequence). The CDR3 bases are TGTGCCAGCAGTTTAACCCCGACAGGGCGAAATGAAAAACTGTTTTTT. Translated: CASSLTPTGRNEKLFF.

The chain couples TRBV15 to TRBJ1-5, with D maybe TRBD1 (5 bases). V was clipped by 1 base and J by 6 bases, with 10 bases between them. The CDR3 length is 14 residues. Per the germline V gene, CDR1 is LNHNV and CDR2 is YYDKDF (reference sequence). CDR3 nucleotides: TGTGCCACCAGCAGAGTAGCAGGGTCTCAGCCCCAGCATTTT. It translates to CATSRVAGSQPQHF.

V usage is TRBV7-2 and J usage is TRBJ2-1, with a tentative D call TRBD2 (5 bases). Trimming cost V 2 bases and J 10 bases, with 21 bases left between them. The CDR3 extends over 16 amino acids. Germline loops: CDR1 SGHTA, CDR2 FQGNSA. The CDR3 spells CASSLRSPAAAEEQFF. CDR3 nucleotide sequence: TGTGCCAGCAGCTTACGATCCCCAGCGGCCGCAGAGGAGCAGTTCTTC.

V usage is TRBV13 and J usage is TRBJ2-7; TRBD1 or TRBD2 may be the D gene (5 bases each). Trimming stripped 6 bases from V and 5 bases from J, with 17 bases between. Germline loops: CDR1 PRHDT, CDR2 FYEKMQ (reference sequence). The CDR3 extends over 14 amino acids. The CDR3 protein is CASRLSWQGHEQYF. In DNA, the CDR3 is TGTGCCAGCAGACTCTCGTGGCAGGGACACGAGCAGTACTTC. The full variable domain, rest sourced from reference TRBV13 and TRBJ2-7, is AAGVIQSPRHLIKEKRETATLKCYPIPRHDTVYWYQQGPGQDPQFLISFYEKMQSDKGSIPDRFSAQQFSDYHSELNMSSLELGDSALYFCASRLSWQGHEQYFGPGTRLTVT.

The chain employs TRBV5-4 and TRBJ2-3; D is possibly TRBD2 (6 bases). The CDR3 runs to 15 residues. The germline CDR1 and CDR2 sequences are SGHNT and YYREEE (reference sequence). V was trimmed by 0 bases and J by 0 bases, leaving 8 bases between them. The CDR3: CASSLASASTDTQYF. Here the CDR3 DNA reads TGTGCCAGCAGCTTGGCTAGCGCTAGCACAGATACGCAGTATTTT.

This rearrangement joins TRBV10-2 to TRBJ1-1; no clear D. This CDR3 spans 12 amino acids. Per germline, CDR1 WSHSY and CDR2 SAAADI. Trimming pared 3 bases from V and 1 base from J, leaving 3 bases between. The CDR3 coding sequence is TGCGCCAGCAGTGACCCGAACACTGAAGCTTTCTTT. Protein: CASSDPNTEAFF.

The chain employs TRBV12-5 and TRBJ2-5, with TRBD2 matching over 15 bases. J was trimmed by 2 bases and V by 4 bases; bases with no gene match: 5. Germline CDR1 is LGHNT and CDR2 is FRNRAP. This CDR3 region has 17 residues. The CDR3 loop is CASGSGTSGGWQETQYF. The CDR3 nucleotides read TGTGCTAGTGGTTCGGGGACTAGCGGGGGGTGGCAAGAGACCCAGTACTTC.

The chain has TRBV19 and TRBJ2-6; 12 bases match TRBD1. V lost 8 bases to trimming and J lost 4 bases; unmatched junction nucleotides: 9. Germline-derived CDR1 and CDR2 are LNHDA and SQIVND (reference sequence). The length of the CDR3 is 17 residues. CDR3 in DNA: TGTGCCAGTCGTCCCGGGACAGGGGGCTCCGGGGCCAACGTCCTGACTTTC. Its translation: CASRPGTGGSGANVLTF.

The chain is built from TRBV5-6 and TRBJ2-6; D remains unclear. Germline lookup yields CDR1 SGHDT and CDR2 YYEEEE. The CDR3 has 13 amino acids. The V and J ends lost 3 bases and 2 bases respectively, with 3 bases between them. The CDR3 DNA follows: TGTGCCAGCAGCTCGGCTGGGGCCAACGTCCTGACTTTC. It specifies CASSSAGANVLTF.

The chain is built from TRBV6-6 and TRBJ1-6; 7 bases map to TRBD1. Germline trimming cut 8 bases from V and 7 bases from J; bases unmatched to any gene: 5. Germline assignment: CDR1 MNHNY and CDR2 SVGAGI (reference sequence). The CDR3 length is 13 residues. In DNA form, the CDR3 reads TGTGCCAGCCAGGGGGGACCGAATTCACCCCTCCACTTT. It specifies CASQGGPNSPLHF.

The chain couples TRBV27 to TRBJ1-1; D gene unclear. Trimming cost V 5 bases and J 0 bases, with 16 bases left between them. This CDR3 has 16 amino acids. The germline V gene has CDR1 MNHEY and CDR2 SMNVEV (reference sequence). In nucleotides, the CDR3 is TGTGCCAGCAGTCGCAACTTGAAAAACATGAACACTGAAGCTTTCTTT. Its translation is CASSRNLKNMNTEAFF.

This chain connects TRBV30 to TRBJ1-1, with 9 positions matching TRBD1. V dropped 5 bases and J dropped 0; count of bases not matched to a gene: 1. The CDR3 covers 13 residues. CDR1 GTSNPN and CDR2 SVGIG come from the germline V gene (reference sequence). This CDR3 reads CAWGDRVNTEAFF. For the CDR3, the DNA is TGTGCCTGGGGGGACAGGGTGAACACTGAAGCTTTCTTT.

The J gene is TRBJ2-4, the V gene TRBV6-6, with 8 positions matching TRBD1. This CDR3 region has 15 residues. Germline values: CDR1 MNHNY, CDR2 SVGAGI (reference sequence). V lost 5 bases and J lost 4; bases outside the gene matches: 7. In DNA, the CDR3 is TGTGCCAGCAGTGCGGAGGGACAGGTGAAAAACATTCAGTACTTC. Translation: CASSAEGQVKNIQYF.

The table lists this clone with a count of one. V and J are TRBV20-1 and TRBJ2-1; TRBD1 is a possible D gene (5 bases). The V end was cut by 5 bases, the J end by 4 bases, with 6 bases between. Germline CDR1 and CDR2: DFQATT and SNEGSKA (reference sequence). This CDR3 comprises 11 residues. CDR3 DNA: TGCAGTGCTGACAGATACAATGAGCAGTTCTTC. It yields the protein CSADRYNEQFF.

This chain connects TRBV4-1 to TRBJ1-1; no reliable D call. The CDR3 length is 14 residues. The V gene lost 1 base and the J gene lost 6 bases, with 12 bases spanning the gap. CDR1 and CDR2 from the germline V gene are MGHRA and YSYEKL. The CDR3 spells CASSQVWGGAEAFF. CDR3 in DNA: TGCGCCAGCAGCCAAGTGTGGGGAGGCGCTGAAGCTTTCTTT.

V usage is TRBV7-2 and J usage is TRBJ2-7; a possible D gene is TRBD1 (5 bases). This CDR3 has 16 residues. CDR1 SGHTA and CDR2 FQGNSA come from the germline V gene. Trimming shortened V by 1 base and J by 0 bases, and 13 bases separated the two germline ends. The CDR3 protein is CASSLDRRQGSYEQYF. Here the CDR3 DNA reads TGTGCCAGCAGCTTAGATCGAAGGCAGGGCTCCTACGAGCAGTACTTC.